Below, 21 T cell receptor beta chains from the same sample are listed, as sequenced in a study of CD8 T cells in Susac syndrome. Random-hexamer reverse transcription was applied to about 0.45 to 1 ug RNA. TCRdb re-called the immunoSEQ multiplex PCR reads with MiXCR, one entry per CDR3 protein. The sample gives about 150,000 distinct CDR3 sequences, roughly 95% of which show up once; 0.084% is in the top ten. Material for sequencing was CD4+ T cells from PBMCs. Receptor source: a human donor in good health.

This sequence joins TRBV7-9 and TRBJ1-4; TRBD1 matches at 9 bases. The V gene end was trimmed by 5 bases and the J gene end by 6 bases; junction bases not matched to a gene: 7. CDR1 is SEHNR and CDR2 is FQNEAQ in the germline V gene (reference sequence). The CDR3 sequence is 15 residues long. The CDR3 protein is CASSGPTGGYEKLFF. DNA for the CDR3: TGTGCCAGCAGCGGACCGACAGGGGGTTATGAAAAACTGTTTTTT.

On this clonotype: A read error may produce the germline difference seen at one junction end. This chain joins TRBV19 and TRBJ2-7; 9 nucleotides agree with TRBD1. Germline-derived CDR1 and CDR2 are LNHDA and SQIVND (reference sequence). CDR3 length: 15 residues. The CDR3 region has the DNA TGTGCCACTAGTCATGTGGGACAGGGTACCTACGAGCAGTACTTC. Translating it yields CATSHVGQGTYEQYF.

The rearrangement uses TRBV3-1 and TRBJ1-1; 9 bases line up with TRBD1. Germline V gene data show CDR1 as LGHDT and CDR2 as YNNKEL (reference sequence). The CDR3 spans 13 residues. V shed 8 bases and J 8 bases; nucleotides not matched to a gene: 9. CDR3 protein: CASGTGQGNEAFF. The CDR3, as DNA: TGTGCCAGCGGAACGGGACAGGGAAACGAAGCTTTCTTT.

The chain recombines TRBV6-5 with TRBJ1-2, with 10 nucleotides matching TRBD1. V dropped 5 bases and J dropped 7; count of bases not matched to a gene: 10. The CDR3 contains 15 residues. In germline, CDR1 is MNHEY, CDR2 SVGAGI. CDR3 amino acids: CASSPPTGGATGYTF. CDR3 coding DNA: TGTGCCAGCAGTCCCCCGACAGGGGGCGCGACTGGCTACACCTTC.

J is TRBJ2-5 and V is TRBV5-6; D gene uncertain. Per the germline V gene, CDR1 is SGHDT and CDR2 is YYEEEE. This CDR3 is built from 18 residues. V was cut by 3 bases and J by 2 bases, with 23 bases left in between. CDR3 in amino acids: CASSSTPTGRMGQETQYF. CDR3 DNA sequence: TGTGCCAGCAGCTCAACACCAACCGGTAGGATGGGACAAGAGACCCAGTACTTC.

The rearrangement links TRBV29-1 to TRBJ1-2; maybe TRBD1 (5 bases). The CDR3 is made up of 13 amino acids. Germline-derived CDR1 and CDR2 are SQVTM and ANQGSEA. V was shortened by 6 bases and J by 1 base, with 12 bases between the two germline ends. The CDR3 region is CSVRQRLNYGYTF. CDR3 nucleotides: TGCAGCGTGCGACAGAGACTTAACTATGGCTACACCTTC.

The chain employs TRBV2 and TRBJ2-2; 7 bases agree with TRBD1. After removal of 8 bases from V and 0 bases from J, the junction contained 3 bases not matched to a gene. In germline, CDR1 is SNHLY, CDR2 FYNNEI. The CDR3 length is 14 residues. The CDR3 sequence is CASHRGANTGELFF. The DNA for the CDR3 is TGTGCCAGCCACAGGGGCGCGAACACCGGGGAGCTGTTTTTT. Complete variable domain (other parts from reference TRBV2 and TRBJ2-2): EPEVTQTPSHQVTQMGQEVILRCVPISNHLYFYWYRQILGQKVEFLVSFYNNEISEKSEIFDDQFSVERPDGSNFTLKIRSTKLEDSAMYFCASHRGANTGELFFGEGSRLTVL.

The chain links TRBV5-1 to TRBJ1-3; D uncertain. Germline V gene sequence: CDR1 SGHRS, CDR2 YFSETQ. Trimming removed 2 bases at V and 0 bases at J, with 9 bases between. This CDR3 has 15 amino acids. CDR3 sequence reads: CASSFWASSGNTIYF. The CDR3 region has the DNA TGCGCCAGCAGCTTTTGGGCCTCCTCTGGAAACACCATATATTTT.

This chain connects TRBV5-8 to TRBJ2-5, with TRBD2 matching 10 bases. CDR3 length equals 17 residues. Unmatched junction bases numbered 11, after V lost 5 bases and J lost 1 base. Germline CDR1 reads SGHTS; CDR2 reads YDEGEE. The chain's CDR3 is CASSLGRLAGLQETQYF. The DNA for the CDR3 is TGTGCCAGCAGTCTGGGAAGACTAGCGGGCCTCCAAGAGACCCAGTACTTC.

The chain combines TRBV20-1 with TRBJ1-2; TRBD1 is a possible D gene (5 bases). The CDR3 extends over 13 amino acids. Germline V gene sequence: CDR1 DFQATT, CDR2 SNEGSKA (reference sequence). CDR3 protein: CKGGGGANYGYTF. Here the CDR3 DNA reads TGCAAGGGTGGTGGGGGAGCTAACTATGGCTACACCTTC.

V is TRBV5-1 and J is TRBJ2-4, with D unresolved. The CDR3 runs to 16 residues. V lost 4 bases and J lost 2, with 16 bases in between. Germline CDR1 and CDR2: SGHRS and YFSETQ. The CDR3 nucleotides are TGCGCCAGCAGCGGCGGAGACAAGCTTACCAAAAACATTCAGTACTTC. Translating it yields CASSGGDKLTKNIQYF.

For the CDR3, the DNA is TGTGCCAGCAGTAGACTAGCAGTAGATACGCAGTATTTT. Translated: CASSRLAVDTQYF. The gene calls are TRBV12-3 or TRBV12-4 and TRBJ2-3; 7 bases map to TRBD2. The CDR3 totals 13 residues. V gave up 5 bases and J gave up 5 bases; unmatched junction bases: 4.

The rearrangement joins TRBV18 to TRBJ2-1, with 7 bases that match TRBD2. CDR1 is KGHSH and CDR2 is LQKENI in the germline V gene. Trimming took 6 bases from V and 1 from J; bases not matched to a gene: 6. The CDR3 has 15 amino acids. CDR3 nucleotide sequence: TGTGCCAGCTCCACGGCGGGAGATTCCTACAATGAGCAGTTCTTC. It specifies CASSTAGDSYNEQFF.

The rearrangement joins TRBV7-9 to TRBJ2-7; D unresolved. The CDR3 has 11 residues. Germline-derived CDR1 and CDR2 are SEHNR and FQNEAQ (reference sequence). The V and J ends lost 8 bases and 3 bases respectively, with 8 bases between them. CDR3 amino acids: CASSMVYEQYF. CDR3 nucleotide sequence: TGTGCCAGCTCCATGGTCTACGAGCAGTACTTC.

This clonotype was seen once. J is TRBJ2-1 and V is TRBV6-4, with D perhaps TRBD2 (5 bases). The CDR3 is made up of 15 amino acids. The ends were cut back, 6 bases at V and 0 bases at J, with 12 bases in the middle. The V gene's germline CDR1 is MRHNA and CDR2 SNTAGT. CDR3 DNA: TGTGCCAGCAGCGGGGAGCACAGCTCCTACAATGAGCAGTTCTTC. Its protein product is CASSGEHSSYNEQFF.

The rearrangement joins TRBV18 to TRBJ2-7, with D perhaps TRBD1 or TRBD2 (5 bases each). Germline V gene data show CDR1 as KGHSH and CDR2 as LQKENI. The CDR3 sequence is 13 residues long. The V end lost 6 bases, the J end lost 3 bases, and 12 bases lay between the germline ends. CDR3 coding DNA: TGTGCCAGCTCCGCCCGGGACGGCTACGAGCAGTACTTC. Amino acid sequence: CASSARDGYEQYF.

The genes are TRBV6-2 or TRBV6-3 and TRBJ1-2, with D possibly matching TRBD1 (5 bases). CDR1 MNHEY and CDR2 SVGEGT come from the germline V gene. The CDR3 is made up of 12 amino acids. Trimming removed 6 bases at V and 8 bases at J, with 13 bases between. The CDR3 region has the DNA TGTGCCAGCAGCTGGGGCGGGAACGGCTACACCTTC. Encoded protein: CASSWGGNGYTF.

The chain employs TRBV18 and TRBJ1-1; 7 positions agree with TRBD1. V lost 5 bases to trimming and J lost 6 bases; unmatched junction nucleotides: 6. CDR3 length: 13 amino acids. Per the germline V gene, CDR1 is KGHSH and CDR2 is LQKENI. The CDR3 loop reads CASSSDRKAEAFF. CDR3 DNA sequence: TGTGCCAGCTCATCGGACAGGAAAGCTGAAGCTTTCTTT.

This chain links TRBV18 with TRBJ1-2, with 7 bases that match TRBD1. V lost 2 bases to trimming and J lost 5 bases; unmatched junction nucleotides: 2. Looked up from germline, CDR1 is KGHSH and CDR2 is LQKENI. CDR3 size: 13 residues. The CDR3, as DNA: TGTGCCAGCTCACCAAGGGACAGATATGGCTACACCTTC. Its translation: CASSPRDRYGYTF.

The chain uses TRBV9 and TRBJ2-2; 10 bases are shared with TRBD2. V gave up 4 bases and J gave up 5 bases; unmatched junction bases: 8. In germline, CDR1 is SGDLS, CDR2 YYNGEE. This CDR3 is 16 amino acids long. This CDR3 is CASSPLAGARTGELFF. The CDR3 DNA reads as TGTGCCAGCAGCCCCCTAGCGGGAGCTCGGACCGGGGAGCTGTTTTTT.

The chain links TRBV20-1 to TRBJ2-7; no firm D call. This CDR3 spans 12 amino acids. The germline V gene encodes CDR1 DFQATT and CDR2 SNEGSKA (reference sequence). The ends were cut back, 3 bases at V and 3 bases at J, with 9 bases in the middle. CDR3 nucleotide sequence: TGCAGTGCTAGTGACGACGACTACGAGCAGTACTTC. As protein: CSASDDDYEQYF.